Each of the 31 T cell receptor beta chains below was sequenced from the same sample in a study of blood T cell repertoires in COVID-19. TCRdb keeps only in-frame clones here, not all; method: immunoSEQ multiplex PCR. This sample has over 110,000 clones, with under 90% found just once. Sequences were obtained from PBMCs or T cells enriched from blood (not recorded which). These receptors all come from a man in his forties or fifties in a cohort exposed to, infected with or recovered from COVID-19 (not recorded which).

The chain is built from TRBV18 and TRBJ2-7, with TRBD1 as a possible D gene (6 bases). V lost 2 bases, J lost 5 bases, and 16 bases lay in between. Germline CDR1 reads KGHSH; CDR2 reads LQKENI. The CDR3 is made up of 15 amino acids. CDR3 nucleotides: TGTGCCAGCTCACCAGGGACAACCCAGTTCCACGAGCAGTACTTC. This encodes CASSPGTTQFHEQYF.

The count of this clone is one. The chain employs TRBV19 and TRBJ1-2; no definite D call. V was shortened by 6 bases and J by 5 bases, with 10 bases between the two germline ends. Germline CDR1 LNHDA, CDR2 SQIVND (reference sequence). The CDR3 has 12 residues. CDR3 DNA: TGTGCCAGTAGAGAGACTTTTTATGGCTACACCTTC. It is translated as CASRETFYGYTF.

The chain recombines TRBV7-6 with TRBJ2-7, with D maybe TRBD1 (6 bases). V dropped 4 bases and J dropped 3 bases, with 16 bases sitting between them. Germline assignment: CDR1 SGHVS and CDR2 FNYEAQ. This CDR3 is 15 amino acids long. The chain's CDR3 is CASSSDRTGYYEQYF. The DNA of the CDR3 is TGTGCCAGCAGCTCCGACCGAACAGGGTACTACGAGCAGTACTTC. The whole variable domain, filled in from reference TRBV7-6 and TRBJ2-7, reads GAGVSQSPRYKVTKRGQDVALRCDPISGHVSLYWYRQALGQGPEFLTYFNYEAQQDKSGLPNDRFSAERPEGSISTLTIQRTEQRDSAMYRCASSSDRTGYYEQYFGPGTRLTVT.

Here the CDR3 reads CACTRTGDTEAFF. In nucleotides, the CDR3 is TGTGCCTGTACACGGACAGGGGACACTGAAGCTTTCTTT. The V and J genes are TRBV30 and TRBJ1-1, with TRBD1 matching 9 bases. The germline V gene encodes CDR1 GTSNPN and CDR2 SVGIG (reference sequence). The CDR3 is 13 amino acids. V shed 6 bases and J 3 bases; nucleotides not matched to a gene: 5.

The chain joins TRBV9 to TRBJ2-2, with 8 bases fitting TRBD1. CDR3 length equals 17 residues. Germline V gives CDR1 SGDLS, CDR2 YYNGEE. The junction had 13 bases not matched to a gene; V was cut back by 3 bases and J by 6 bases. CDR3 in amino acids: CASSALSGGGKAGELFF. The CDR3, as DNA: TGTGCCAGCAGCGCGTTGTCAGGGGGCGGAAAGGCCGGGGAGCTGTTTTTT.

V and J are TRBV6-2 or TRBV6-3 and TRBJ1-2; 8 bases are shared with TRBD1. The V segment lost 6 bases and the J segment 8 bases; nucleotides outside the gene matches: 11. This CDR3 region has 14 residues. The V gene's germline CDR1 is MNHEY and CDR2 SVGEGT. The CDR3 DNA follows: TGTGCCAGCAGCCCTGGACAGGGATTCGACGGCTACACCTTC. Protein: CASSPGQGFDGYTF.

This clone is a singleton in its sample. This sequence joins TRBV18 and TRBJ2-5; D perhaps matches TRBD2 (5 bases). The CDR3 contains 13 residues. Trimming took off 3 bases at V and 4 bases at J, with 9 bases between the two ends. Germline CDR1 reads KGHSH; CDR2 reads LQKENI. CDR3 coding DNA: TGTGCCAGCTCACCGAGGACTGGAGAGACCCAGTACTTC. Residues: CASSPRTGETQYF. The full variable domain, with the rest looked up from reference TRBV18 and TRBJ2-5, is NAGVMQNPRHLVRRRGQEARLRCSPMKGHSHVYWYRQLPEEGLKFMVYLQKENIIDESGMPKERFSAEFPKEGPSILRIQQVVRGDSAAYFCASSPRTGETQYFGPGTRLLVL.

As regards this clone: A read error may produce the germline difference seen at one junction end. Written as DNA, the CDR3 is TGTGCCAGCAGCCTAGAGACAGGACCTGGAAACACCATATATTTT. It specifies CASSLETGPGNTIYF. The rearrangement joins TRBV11-2 to TRBJ1-3, with TRBD1 as a possible D gene (6 bases). The CDR3 loop spans 15 amino acids. Germline lookup yields CDR1 SGHAT and CDR2 FQNNGV.

The chain recombines TRBV10-3 with TRBJ1-3; D is perhaps TRBD1 (5 bases). This CDR3 has 13 residues. Germline-derived CDR1 and CDR2 are ENHRY and SYGVKD. V was clipped by 7 bases and J by 1 base, with 8 bases between them. CDR3 sequence reads: CAIKGPSGNTIYF. In DNA, the CDR3 is TGTGCCATCAAGGGGCCGTCTGGAAACACCATATATTTT.

The chain combines TRBV6-2 or TRBV6-3 with TRBJ1-4; 8 bases fit TRBD1. The germline V gene has CDR1 MNHEY and CDR2 SVGEGT. The junction had 11 bases not matched to a gene; V was cut back by 6 bases and J by 5 bases. The CDR3 extends over 16 amino acids. The CDR3 region is CASSRRTGFLNEKLFF. In DNA, the CDR3 is TGTGCCAGCAGCCGCCGGACAGGGTTCCTCAATGAAAAACTGTTTTTT.

This chain connects TRBV28 to TRBJ2-7; maybe TRBD1 (6 bases). Trimming took off 9 bases at V and 3 bases at J, with 12 bases between the two ends. CDR3 size: 12 residues. From germline, CDR1 is MDHEN and CDR2 SYDVKM. The CDR3 is CASWDTNYEQYF. The CDR3 bases are TGTGCCAGTTGGGACACTAACTACGAGCAGTACTTC.

CDR3 loop: CAIRPNETGGVNTIYF. CDR3 nucleotide sequence: TGTGCCATCAGACCGAACGAGACAGGGGGAGTAAACACCATATATTTT. The chain joins TRBV10-3 to TRBJ1-3; 9 positions agree with TRBD1. The CDR3 covers 16 residues. Germline values: CDR1 ENHRY, CDR2 SYGVKD. The trim removed 6 bases at V and 6 bases at J, leaving 12 bases unmatched.

The gene calls are TRBV30 and TRBJ2-7, with D tentatively TRBD2 (5 bases). Germline values: CDR1 GTSNPN, CDR2 SVGIG (reference sequence). The CDR3 length is 15 residues. Trimming cost V 0 bases and J 2 bases, with 14 bases left between them. CDR3 region: CAWSVRTLTTYEQYF. The CDR3 bases are TGTGCCTGGAGTGTAAGGACTTTGACAACCTACGAGCAGTACTTC.

J is TRBJ2-3 and V is TRBV7-9, with D possibly being TRBD2 (6 bases). The germline V and J ends were trimmed by 6 bases and 1 base, with 8 bases remaining between them. CDR1 is SEHNR, CDR2 FQNEAQ, per germline (reference sequence). The CDR3 spans 13 residues. CDR3 bases: TGTGCCAGCAGGGCTAGCGGCACAGATACGCAGTATTTT. Its translation is CASRASGTDTQYF.

This clone was detected ten times or more. V usage is TRBV9 and J usage is TRBJ1-6; 7 nucleotides line up with TRBD1. The CDR3 consists of 15 residues. Germline values: CDR1 SGDLS, CDR2 YYNGEE. V lost 0 bases to trimming and J lost 7 bases; unmatched junction nucleotides: 4. CDR3 bases: TGTGCCAGCAGCGTAGAGGGGGCGGCGAATTCACCCCTCCACTTT. This encodes CASSVEGAANSPLHF.

The chain links TRBV10-2 to TRBJ1-1; TRBD1 agrees at 9 bases. CDR1 is WSHSY, CDR2 SAAADI, per germline. This CDR3 contains 13 residues. V shed 7 bases and J 9 bases; nucleotides not matched to a gene: 9. The CDR3 nucleotides read TGCGCCAGCATATCCGGGACAGGGCAAAAAGCTTTCTTT. Its protein product is CASISGTGQKAFF.

This rearrangement joins TRBV7-9 to TRBJ1-1, with D perhaps TRBD1 (5 bases). With 3 bases removed from V and 1 base from J, the gap between germline ends came to 12 bases. The CDR3 runs to 15 residues. Germline-derived CDR1 and CDR2 are SEHNR and FQNEAQ (reference sequence). Here the CDR3 reads CASSFSLTGNTEAFF. The CDR3 DNA is TGTGCCAGCAGCTTTTCCCTTACAGGGAACACTGAAGCTTTCTTT.

The rearrangement links TRBV5-1 to TRBJ2-4; a weak D match, TRBD2 (5 bases). Trimming left V 7 bases short and J 1 base short, with 15 bases between. This CDR3 region has 15 residues. In germline, CDR1 is SGHRS, CDR2 YFSETQ. CDR3: CASSSSDRAKNIQYF. The CDR3 DNA follows: TGCGCCAGCTCTAGCTCCGACCGGGCCAAAAACATTCAGTACTTC.

The J gene is TRBJ1-2, the V gene TRBV5-6; D is unresolved. The V and J ends lost 0 bases and 2 bases respectively, with 8 bases between them. The CDR3 extends over 14 amino acids. CDR1 and CDR2 from the germline V gene are SGHDT and YYEEEE. CDR3 sequence (DNA): TGTGCCAGCAGCTTGGGGCCTGAAAACTATGGCTACACCTTC. It yields the protein CASSLGPENYGYTF.

The chain carries TRBV7-9 and TRBJ2-2; TRBD2 agrees at 11 bases. V lost 7 bases to trimming and J lost 4 bases; unmatched junction nucleotides: 2. CDR1 is SEHNR and CDR2 is FQNEAQ in the germline V gene (reference sequence). This CDR3 region has 14 residues. Here the CDR3 DNA reads TGTGCCAGCATTGGGACTAGCGGCACCGGGGAGCTGTTTTTT. Protein: CASIGTSGTGELFF.

The chain uses TRBV5-4 and TRBJ1-1, with D possibly matching TRBD1 (6 bases). V was trimmed by 4 bases and J by 1 base, leaving 14 bases between them. Germline V gene data show CDR1 as SGHNT and CDR2 as YYREEE (reference sequence). The CDR3 extends over 15 amino acids. The CDR3 DNA reads TGTGCCAGCAGCATCCGGGACACCAGGAACACTGAAGCTTTCTTT. Translated: CASSIRDTRNTEAFF.

The chain joins TRBV5-1 to TRBJ1-2, with a possible D match to TRBD1 (6 bases). The CDR3 loop spans 14 amino acids. Looked up from germline, CDR1 is SGHRS and CDR2 is YFSETQ. Trimming removed 3 bases from V and 8 bases from J, with 17 bases in between. CDR3 region: CASSSPAGEKGYTF. The CDR3 DNA is TGCGCCAGCAGCTCCCCAGCAGGGGAGAAAGGCTACACCTTC.

J is TRBJ1-5 and V is TRBV30, with TRBD1 identical over 7 bases. Germline CDR1 is GTSNPN and CDR2 is SVGIG (reference sequence). CDR3 length: 13 residues. J lost 9 bases, V lost 2 bases, and 7 bases had no gene match. The CDR3 DNA is TGTGCCTGGAGTCGACAGGGATATCGGCCCCAGCATTTT. The encoded protein is CAWSRQGYRPQHF.

This sequence joins TRBV29-1 and TRBJ1-1; D not resolved. The germline CDR1 and CDR2 sequences are SQVTM and ANQGSEA. The CDR3 contains 11 residues. The CDR3 protein is CSGERNTEAFF. The CDR3 DNA follows: TGCAGTGGGGAGAGAAACACTGAAGCTTTCTTT.

This chain links TRBV30 with TRBJ2-1; 11 bases fit TRBD2. V was clipped by 4 bases and J by 15 bases; unmatched bases: 5. This CDR3 comprises 11 residues. Germline V gives CDR1 GTSNPN, CDR2 SVGIG (reference sequence). CDR3 DNA sequence: TGTGCCTGGAATAGCGGGGGGGCCCTGTTCTTC. Translated: CAWNSGGALFF.

The rearrangement joins TRBV7-9 to TRBJ2-6; D not resolved. Per germline, CDR1 SEHNR and CDR2 FQNEAQ (reference sequence). The CDR3 loop spans 15 amino acids. V was cut by 1 base and J by 4 bases, with 8 bases left in between. The CDR3 region is CASSLDRSGANVLTF. For the CDR3, the DNA is TGTGCCAGCAGCTTAGACAGAAGCGGGGCCAACGTCCTGACTTTC. Full variable domain (rest looked up from reference TRBV7-9 and TRBJ2-6): DTGVSQNPRHKITKRGQNVTFRCDPISEHNRLYWYRQTLGQGPEFLTYFQNEAQLEKSRLLSDRFSAERPKGSFSTLEIQRTEQGDSAMYLCASSLDRSGANVLTFGAGSRLTVL.

V usage is TRBV30 and J usage is TRBJ2-1, with TRBD1 matching 9 bases. The ends lost 5 bases at V and 2 bases at J; junction bases unmatched: 4. Germline CDR1 reads GTSNPN; CDR2 reads SVGIG (reference sequence). CDR3 size: 14 residues. CDR3 sequence: CAWGTGPPYNEQFF. CDR3 DNA sequence: TGTGCCTGGGGGACAGGGCCCCCCTACAATGAGCAGTTCTTC.

This clone was detected once. This rearrangement joins TRBV9 to TRBJ2-5; the match to TRBD1 covers 8 bases. V was pared by 3 bases and J by 3 bases, with 7 bases of the junction left unmatched. The germline V gene has CDR1 SGDLS and CDR2 YYNGEE. The CDR3 contains 15 residues. This CDR3 is CASSARGLREETQYF. CDR3 in DNA: TGTGCCAGCAGCGCCAGGGGGCTTAGGGAAGAGACCCAGTACTTC.

The rearrangement joins TRBV19 to TRBJ2-7; 7 nucleotides line up with TRBD1. The V gene's germline CDR1 is LNHDA and CDR2 SQIVND (reference sequence). The CDR3 consists of 16 residues. V lost 5 bases, J lost 2 bases, and 12 bases stayed unmatched. CDR3 residues: CASSPQTLTGAYEQYF. The CDR3 DNA reads TGTGCCAGTAGTCCTCAAACCTTAACAGGGGCCTACGAGCAGTACTTC.

V gene TRBV6-4 combines with J gene TRBJ1-5; possible D gene TRBD1, 6 bases. Germline CDR1 MRHNA, CDR2 SNTAGT. CDR3 length: 17 residues. Trimming took 0 bases from V and 4 from J, leaving 16 bases between them. For the CDR3, the DNA is TGTGCCAGCAGTGACTCGATGGGCGGGGGCAGGAATCAGCCCCAGCATTTT. It encodes CASSDSMGGGRNQPQHF.

This chain links TRBV7-2 with TRBJ1-6; 10 bases match TRBD1. The CDR3 covers 18 residues. Germline CDR1 and CDR2: SGHTA and FQGNSA. The V segment lost 2 bases and the J segment 1 base; nucleotides outside the gene matches: 5. The CDR3 loop is CASSLIGDRGSYNSPLHF. CDR3 coding DNA: TGTGCCAGCAGCTTAATAGGGGACAGGGGTTCCTATAATTCACCCCTCCACTTT.